This TCR beta chain originates from a study of blood T cell repertoires in COVID-19. As for the study in general: Sample material is recorded as cDNA or gDNA derived from T cells, B-cell-depleted T cells, or PBMCs.

Assay used: immunoSEQ multiplex PCR; TCRdb lists only in-frame clones, some missing. This sample has 35,000 to 50,000 clones, with around 70% found just once. V lost 6 bases and J lost 6, with 18 bases in between. The CDR3 length is 14 residues. CDR1 is SGHTA, CDR2 FQGNSA, per germline. The sequenced material came from peripheral blood. The receptor was isolated from a man older than 75 with acute or convalescent COVID-19. The rearrangement uses TRBV7-2 and TRBJ2-7; D unclear. CDR3 nucleotides: TGTGCCAGCAGTTACACTATAGCCCCCAGCGAGCAGTACTTC. Amino acids: CASSYTIAPSEQYF.